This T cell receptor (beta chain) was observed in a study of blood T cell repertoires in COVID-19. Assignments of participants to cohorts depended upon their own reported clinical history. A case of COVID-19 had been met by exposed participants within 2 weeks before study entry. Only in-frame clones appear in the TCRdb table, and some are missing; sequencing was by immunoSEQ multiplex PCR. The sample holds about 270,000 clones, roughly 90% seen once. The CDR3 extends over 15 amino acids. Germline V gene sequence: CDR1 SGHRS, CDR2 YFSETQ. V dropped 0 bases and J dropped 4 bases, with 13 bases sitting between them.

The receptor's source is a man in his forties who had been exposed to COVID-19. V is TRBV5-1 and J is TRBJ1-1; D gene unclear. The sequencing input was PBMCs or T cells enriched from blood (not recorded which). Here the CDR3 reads CASSLAGDGSTEAFF. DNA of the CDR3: TGCGCCAGCAGCTTGGCCGGAGACGGGAGCACTGAAGCTTTCTTT.